This T cell receptor (beta chain) was found in a study of blood T cell repertoires in COVID-19. About the study: The study drew acute and convalescent COVID-19 samples from the United States, Italy and Spain.

As handled by the study authors: Estimated nucleated cell counts came from reference gene primer amplification. Sequencing was performed with immunoSEQ multiplex PCR; in TCRdb, only in-frame clones are kept and a portion is missing. D and trimming were read from the DNA, whereas the V and J calls and clone size are those reported in that table. Here the sample spans roughly 440,000 clones, approximately 89% being singletons. The V and J ends lost 0 bases and 6 bases respectively, with 18 bases between them. In germline, CDR1 is SGHRS, CDR2 YFSETQ. The CDR3 covers 17 residues. Sequencing was performed on peripheral blood. V is TRBV5-1 and J is TRBJ2-2; a possible D gene is TRBD1 (7 bases). This sequence was found in a woman aged 45 to 65 with COVID-19, enrolled during active disease. The DNA of the CDR3 is TGCGCCAGCAGCTTGGGGAGGGACAGCGCATCGTCCGGGGAGCTGTTTTTT. Protein: CASSLGRDSASSGELFF.